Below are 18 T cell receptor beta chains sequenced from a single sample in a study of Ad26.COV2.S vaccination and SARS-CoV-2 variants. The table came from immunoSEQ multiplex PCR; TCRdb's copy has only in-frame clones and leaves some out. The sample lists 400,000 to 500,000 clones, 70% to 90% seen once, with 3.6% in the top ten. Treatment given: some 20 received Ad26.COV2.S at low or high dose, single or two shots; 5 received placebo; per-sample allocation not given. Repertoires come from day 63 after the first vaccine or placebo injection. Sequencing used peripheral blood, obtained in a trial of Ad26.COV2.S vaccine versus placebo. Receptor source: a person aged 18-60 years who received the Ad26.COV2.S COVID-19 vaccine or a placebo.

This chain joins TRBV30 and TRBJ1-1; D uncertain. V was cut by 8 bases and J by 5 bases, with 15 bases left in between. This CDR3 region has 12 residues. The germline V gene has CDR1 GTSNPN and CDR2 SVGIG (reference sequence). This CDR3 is CAMIEGGTEAFF. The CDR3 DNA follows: TGTGCCATGATCGAGGGCGGGACTGAAGCTTTCTTT. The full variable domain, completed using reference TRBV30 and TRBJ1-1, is SQTIHQWPATLVQPVGSPLSLECTVEGTSNPNLYWYRQAAGRGLQLLFYSVGIGQISSEVPQNLSASRPQDRQFILSSKKLLLSDSGFYLCAMIEGGTEAFFGQGTRLTVV.

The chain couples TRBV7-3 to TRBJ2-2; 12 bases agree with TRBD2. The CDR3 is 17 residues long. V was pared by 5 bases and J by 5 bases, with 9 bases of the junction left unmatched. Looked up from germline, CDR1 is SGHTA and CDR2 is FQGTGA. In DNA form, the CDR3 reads TGTGCCAGCAGCCCCCTAGCGGGGGGGGCAAGAACCGGGGAGCTGTTTTTT. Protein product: CASSPLAGGARTGELFF.

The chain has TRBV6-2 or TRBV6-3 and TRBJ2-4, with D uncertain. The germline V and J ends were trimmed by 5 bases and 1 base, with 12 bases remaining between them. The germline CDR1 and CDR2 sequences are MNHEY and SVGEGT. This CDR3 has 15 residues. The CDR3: CASSIPSRAKNIQYF. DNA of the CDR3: TGTGCCAGCAGTATTCCATCACGGGCCAAAAACATTCAGTACTTC.

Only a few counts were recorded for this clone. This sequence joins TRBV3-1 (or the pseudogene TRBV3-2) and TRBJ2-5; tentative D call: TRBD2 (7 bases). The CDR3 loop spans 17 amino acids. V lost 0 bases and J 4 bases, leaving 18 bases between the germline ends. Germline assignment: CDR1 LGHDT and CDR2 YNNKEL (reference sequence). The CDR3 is CASSQDDSSRGGETQYF. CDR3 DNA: TGTGCCAGCAGCCAAGATGACTCATCGAGGGGGGGAGAGACCCAGTACTTC.

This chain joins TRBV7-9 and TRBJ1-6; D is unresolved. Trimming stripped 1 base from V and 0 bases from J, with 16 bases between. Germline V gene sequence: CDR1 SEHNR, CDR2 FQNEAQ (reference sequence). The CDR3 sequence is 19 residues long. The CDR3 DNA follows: TGTGCCAGCAGCTTAGGGCCCCGGCAGGAGGGCTCCTATAATTCACCCCTCCACTTT. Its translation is CASSLGPRQEGSYNSPLHF.

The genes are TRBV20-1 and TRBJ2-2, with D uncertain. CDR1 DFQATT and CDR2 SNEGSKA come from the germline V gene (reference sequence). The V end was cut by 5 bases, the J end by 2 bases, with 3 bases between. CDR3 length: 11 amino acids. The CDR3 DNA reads TGCAGTGCTGATAACACCGGGGAGCTGTTTTTT. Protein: CSADNTGELFF.

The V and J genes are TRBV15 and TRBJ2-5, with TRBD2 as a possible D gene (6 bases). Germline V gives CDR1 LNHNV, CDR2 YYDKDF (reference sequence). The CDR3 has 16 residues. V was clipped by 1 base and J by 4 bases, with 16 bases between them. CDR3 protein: CATSRAGPQEGETQYF. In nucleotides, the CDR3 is TGTGCCACCAGCAGAGCCGGGCCCCAGGAGGGAGAGACCCAGTACTTC.

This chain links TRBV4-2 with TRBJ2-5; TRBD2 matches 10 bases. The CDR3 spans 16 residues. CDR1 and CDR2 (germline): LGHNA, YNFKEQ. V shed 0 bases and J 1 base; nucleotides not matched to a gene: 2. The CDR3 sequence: CASSQEWTSGQETQYF. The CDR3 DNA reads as TGTGCCAGCAGCCAAGAGTGGACTAGCGGCCAAGAGACCCAGTACTTC.

The chain's CDR3 is CASSGDLWTQYF. The CDR3, as DNA: TGCGCCAGCAGTGGAGACCTGTGGACCCAGTACTTC. The rearrangement uses TRBV10-1 and TRBJ2-5; no clear D. From germline, CDR1 is WNHNN and CDR2 SYGVQD (reference sequence). Trimming removed 4 bases at V and 7 bases at J, with 10 bases between. The CDR3 has 12 residues.

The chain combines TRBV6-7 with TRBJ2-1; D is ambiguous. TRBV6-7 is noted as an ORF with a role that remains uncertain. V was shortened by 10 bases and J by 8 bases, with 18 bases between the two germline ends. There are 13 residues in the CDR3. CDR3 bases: TGTGCCACAGTCGCTCATGGCCCCCATGAGCAGTTCTTC. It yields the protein CATVAHGPHEQFF.

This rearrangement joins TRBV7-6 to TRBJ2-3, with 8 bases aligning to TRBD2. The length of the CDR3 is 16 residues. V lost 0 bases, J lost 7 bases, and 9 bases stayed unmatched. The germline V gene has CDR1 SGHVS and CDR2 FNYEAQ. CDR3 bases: TGTGCCAGCAGCTTAGCGCGGCTAGCGGGCTTGAATACGCAGTATTTT. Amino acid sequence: CASSLARLAGLNTQYF.

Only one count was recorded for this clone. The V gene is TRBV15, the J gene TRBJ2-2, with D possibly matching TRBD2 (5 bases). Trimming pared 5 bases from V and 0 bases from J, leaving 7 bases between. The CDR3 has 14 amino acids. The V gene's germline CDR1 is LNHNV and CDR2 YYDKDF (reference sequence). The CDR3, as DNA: TGTGCCACCAGCCCGGGGACGAACACCGGGGAGCTGTTTTTT. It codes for CATSPGTNTGELFF.

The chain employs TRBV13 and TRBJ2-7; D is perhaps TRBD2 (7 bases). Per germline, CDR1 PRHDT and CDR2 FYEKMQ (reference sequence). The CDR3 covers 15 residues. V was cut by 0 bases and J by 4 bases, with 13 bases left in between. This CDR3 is CASSLGLGGRYEQYF. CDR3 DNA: TGTGCCAGCAGCTTAGGCCTGGGGGGGCGGTACGAGCAGTACTTC.

In nucleotides, the CDR3 is TGTGCCAGCTCACCCGGACGGGGCGATGGTACAGATACGCAGTATTTT. Protein sequence: CASSPGRGDGTDTQYF. The J gene is TRBJ2-3, the V gene TRBV18; D could derive from TRBD1 or TRBD2 (5 bases each). CDR3 size: 16 residues. The germline CDR1 and CDR2 sequences are KGHSH and LQKENI. Trimming removed 3 bases at V and 3 bases at J, with 16 bases between.

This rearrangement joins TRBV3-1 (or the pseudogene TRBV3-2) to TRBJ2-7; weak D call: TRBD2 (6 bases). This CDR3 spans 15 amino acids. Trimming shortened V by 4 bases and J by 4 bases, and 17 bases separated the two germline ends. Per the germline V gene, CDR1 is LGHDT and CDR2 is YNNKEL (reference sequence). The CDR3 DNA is TGTGCCAGCAGCCCCGGGGGAACAGAACCGTACGAGCAGTACTTC. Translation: CASSPGGTEPYEQYF.

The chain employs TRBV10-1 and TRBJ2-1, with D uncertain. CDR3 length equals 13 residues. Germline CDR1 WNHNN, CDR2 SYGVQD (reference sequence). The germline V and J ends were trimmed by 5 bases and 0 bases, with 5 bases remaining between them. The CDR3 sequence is CASSRSSYNEQFF. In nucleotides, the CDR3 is TGCGCCAGCAGTCGGAGCTCCTACAATGAGCAGTTCTTC.

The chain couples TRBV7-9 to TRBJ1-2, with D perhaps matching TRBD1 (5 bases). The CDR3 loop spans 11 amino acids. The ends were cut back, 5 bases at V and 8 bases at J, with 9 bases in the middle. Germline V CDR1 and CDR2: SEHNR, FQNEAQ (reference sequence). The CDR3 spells CASSGWGGYTF. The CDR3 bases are TGTGCCAGCAGCGGTTGGGGCGGCTACACCTTC.

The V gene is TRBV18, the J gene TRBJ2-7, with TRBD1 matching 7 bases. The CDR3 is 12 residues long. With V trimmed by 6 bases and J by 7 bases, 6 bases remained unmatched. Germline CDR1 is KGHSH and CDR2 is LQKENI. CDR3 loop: CASSRGGGEQYF. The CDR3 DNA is TGTGCCAGCTCCCGAGGGGGCGGGGAGCAGTACTTC.